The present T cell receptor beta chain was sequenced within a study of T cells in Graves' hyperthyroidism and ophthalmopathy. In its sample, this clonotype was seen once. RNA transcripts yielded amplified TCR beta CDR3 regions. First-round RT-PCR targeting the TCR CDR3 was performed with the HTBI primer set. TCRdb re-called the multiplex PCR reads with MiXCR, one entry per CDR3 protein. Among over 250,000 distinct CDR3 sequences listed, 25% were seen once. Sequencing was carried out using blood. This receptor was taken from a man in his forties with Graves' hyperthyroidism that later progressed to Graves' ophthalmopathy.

This CDR3 reads CASSPSGGGQPQHF. In DNA form, the CDR3 reads TGTGCCAGCAGTCCCTCCGGGGGAGGACAGCCCCAGCATTTT. The genes are TRBV6-1 and TRBJ1-5; maybe TRBD1 (5 bases). This CDR3 contains 14 residues. Between the trimmed V and J ends, which lost 5 bases and 7 bases, there was a span of 15 bases. The V gene's germline CDR1 is MNHNS and CDR2 SASEGT.